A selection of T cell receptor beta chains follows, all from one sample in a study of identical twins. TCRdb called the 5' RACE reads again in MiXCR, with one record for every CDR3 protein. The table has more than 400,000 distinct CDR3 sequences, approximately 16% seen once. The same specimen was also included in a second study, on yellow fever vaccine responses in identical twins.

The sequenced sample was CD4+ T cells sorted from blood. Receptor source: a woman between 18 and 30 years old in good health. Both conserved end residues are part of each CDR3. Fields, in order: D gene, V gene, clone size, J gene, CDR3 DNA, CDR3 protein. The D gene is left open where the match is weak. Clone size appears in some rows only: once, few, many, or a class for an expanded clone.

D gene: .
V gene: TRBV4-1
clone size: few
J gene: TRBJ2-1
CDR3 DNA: TGCGCCAGCAGCCAAGATCGAAGGCAAACCTACAATGAGCAGTTCTTC
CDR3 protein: CASSQDRRQTYNEQFF

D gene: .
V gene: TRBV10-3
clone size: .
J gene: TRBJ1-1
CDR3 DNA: TGTGCCATCAGTGTTAGGGGAGGTACTGAAGCTTTCTTT
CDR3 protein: CAISVRGGTEAFF

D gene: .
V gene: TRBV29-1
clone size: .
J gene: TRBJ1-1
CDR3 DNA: TGCAGCGGAGCATTGACAGGAAACACTGAAGCTTTCTTT
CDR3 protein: CSGALTGNTEAFF

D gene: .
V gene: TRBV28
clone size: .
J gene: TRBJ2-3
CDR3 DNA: TGTGCCAGCACCCGAGGGACACCAAGCACAGATACGCAGTATTTT
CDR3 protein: CASTRGTPSTDTQYF

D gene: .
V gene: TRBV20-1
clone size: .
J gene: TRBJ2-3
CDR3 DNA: TGCAGTGCTAGCCAGGACCTGGCAGATACGCAGTATTTT
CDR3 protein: CSASQDLADTQYF

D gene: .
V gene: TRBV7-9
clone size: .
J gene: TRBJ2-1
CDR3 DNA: TGTGCCAGCAGCTTAGCCCTACCTGAGCAGTTCTTC
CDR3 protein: CASSLALPEQFF

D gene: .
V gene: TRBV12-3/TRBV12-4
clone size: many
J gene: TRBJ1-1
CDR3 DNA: TGTGCCAGCAGACCCCCTTTGTCAGTGAACACTGAAGCTTTCTTT
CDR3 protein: CASRPPLSVNTEAFF

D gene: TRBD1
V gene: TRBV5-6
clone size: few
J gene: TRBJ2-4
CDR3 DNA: TGTGCCAGCAGCCCGGGACAGAGAGAAAACATTCAGTACTTC
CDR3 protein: CASSPGQRENIQYF

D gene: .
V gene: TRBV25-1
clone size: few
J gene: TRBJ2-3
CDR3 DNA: TGTGCCAGCAGTGAAGGAGGGAAGGGCACAGATACGCAGTATTTT
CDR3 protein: CASSEGGKGTDTQYF

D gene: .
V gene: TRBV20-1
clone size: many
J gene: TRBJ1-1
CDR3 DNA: TGCAGTGCTAGAAACACTGAAGCTTTCTTT
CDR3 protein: CSARNTEAFF

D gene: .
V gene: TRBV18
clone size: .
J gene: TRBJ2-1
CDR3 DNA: TGTGCCAGCTCACGTGCAGCCTCCTACAATGAGCAGTTCTTC
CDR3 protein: CASSRAASYNEQFF

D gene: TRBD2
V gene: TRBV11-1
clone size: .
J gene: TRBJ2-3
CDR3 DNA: TGTGCCAGCAGCTTAGGCCGGACTAGCGGGGGACGTGGAGATACGCAGTATTTT
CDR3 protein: CASSLGRTSGGRGDTQYF

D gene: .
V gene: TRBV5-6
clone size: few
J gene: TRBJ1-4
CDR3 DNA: TGTGCCAGCAGCTCCTTTGGGCTTGCCGAATCTAAAGCAACTAATGAAAAACTGTTTTTT
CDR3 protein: CASSSFGLAESKATNEKLFF

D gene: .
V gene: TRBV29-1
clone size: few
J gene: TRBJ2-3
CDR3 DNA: TGCAGCGTTGCCAAACAGGATACTAGCACAGATACGCAGTATTTT
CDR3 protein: CSVAKQDTSTDTQYF

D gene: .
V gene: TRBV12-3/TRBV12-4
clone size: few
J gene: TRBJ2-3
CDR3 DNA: TGTGCCAGCAGTTTCGGGTTCAGGGAGGATACGCAGTATTTT
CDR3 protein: CASSFGFREDTQYF

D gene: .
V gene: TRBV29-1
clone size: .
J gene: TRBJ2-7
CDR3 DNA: TGCAGCGTTGAAAGGGTAGGATCCGAGCAGTACTTC
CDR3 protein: CSVERVGSEQYF

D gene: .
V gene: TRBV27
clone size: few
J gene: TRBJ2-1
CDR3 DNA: TGTGCCAGCAGTCTAGACCGGGACTTTGACAATGAGCAGTTCTTC
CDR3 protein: CASSLDRDFDNEQFF

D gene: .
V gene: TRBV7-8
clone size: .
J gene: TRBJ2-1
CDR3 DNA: TGTGCCAGCAGCTCGTGGGGCTACAATGAGCAGTTCTTC
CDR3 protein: CASSSWGYNEQFF

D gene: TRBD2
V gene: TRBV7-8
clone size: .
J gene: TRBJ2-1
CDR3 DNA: TGTGCCAGCAGCTTCCCCGTAAACGGGGGGAGTTACAATGAGCAGTTCTTC
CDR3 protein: CASSFPVNGGSYNEQFF

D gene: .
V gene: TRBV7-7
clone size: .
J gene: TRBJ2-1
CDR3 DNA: TGTGCCAGCAGCTTTGGACTGGGGTCACTAGGTGAGCAGTTCTTC
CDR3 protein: CASSFGLGSLGEQFF

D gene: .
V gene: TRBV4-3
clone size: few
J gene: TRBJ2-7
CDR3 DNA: TGCGCCAGCAGCCCCCAGTTCACAGGCTCCTACGAGCAGTACTTC
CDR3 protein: CASSPQFTGSYEQYF

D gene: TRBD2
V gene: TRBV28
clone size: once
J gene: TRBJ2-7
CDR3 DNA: TGTGCCAGCAGTTTTAGTTGGGGGATTAGCGGGGGAATCTACGAGCAGTACTTC
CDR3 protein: CASSFSWGISGGIYEQYF

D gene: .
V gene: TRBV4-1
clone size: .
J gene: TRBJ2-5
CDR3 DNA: TGCGCCAGCAGCCAGGGTCCCCGGGGCAAAGAGACCCAGTACTTC
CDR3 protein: CASSQGPRGKETQYF

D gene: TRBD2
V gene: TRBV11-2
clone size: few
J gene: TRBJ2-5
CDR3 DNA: TGTGCCAGCAGCTTAGTCTATTTAGCGGGAGGGCCAGAGACCCAGTACTTC
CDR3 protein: CASSLVYLAGGPETQYF

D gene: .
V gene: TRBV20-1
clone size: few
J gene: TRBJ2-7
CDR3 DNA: TGCAGTGCTAGAGATATGGGCAGGGATTCGTACGAGCAGTACTTC
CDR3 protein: CSARDMGRDSYEQYF

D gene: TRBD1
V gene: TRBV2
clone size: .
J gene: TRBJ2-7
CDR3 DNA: TGTGCCAGCACCGGGACAGGCACCGAGCAGTACTTC
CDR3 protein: CASTGTGTEQYF

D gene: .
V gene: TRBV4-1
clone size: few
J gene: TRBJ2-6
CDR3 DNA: TGCGCCAGCAGCCTCGGGCCAGGAGGCGACGTCCTGACTTTC
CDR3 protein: CASSLGPGGDVLTF

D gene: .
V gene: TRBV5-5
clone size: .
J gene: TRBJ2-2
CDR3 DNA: TGTGCCAGCAGCTTGATTGGTAGCTTCTCCACCGGGGAGCTGTTTTTT
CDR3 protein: CASSLIGSFSTGELFF

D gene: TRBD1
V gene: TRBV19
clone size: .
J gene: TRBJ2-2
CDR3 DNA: TGTGCCAGTAGCCGGGACAGGGACCCCACCGGGGAGCTGTTTTTT
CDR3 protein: CASSRDRDPTGELFF

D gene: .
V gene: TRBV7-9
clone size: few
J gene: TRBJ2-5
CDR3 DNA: TGTGCCAGCAGCTTAGCGTTGGGGACCCAGTACTTC
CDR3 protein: CASSLALGTQYF

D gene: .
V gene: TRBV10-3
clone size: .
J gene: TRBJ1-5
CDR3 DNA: TGTGCCATCAGTGATGTACAGGGAGGGATTCAGCCCCAGCATTTT
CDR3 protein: CAISDVQGGIQPQHF

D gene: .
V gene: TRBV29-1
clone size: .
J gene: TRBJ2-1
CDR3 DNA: TGCAGCGCAGGAAACAATGAGCAGTTCTTC
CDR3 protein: CSAGNNEQFF

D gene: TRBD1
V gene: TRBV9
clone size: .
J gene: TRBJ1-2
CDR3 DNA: TGTGCCAGCAGCGTAGTTGGAGGGGGCGCGGGGATCTATGGCTACACCTTC
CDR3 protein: CASSVVGGGAGIYGYTF

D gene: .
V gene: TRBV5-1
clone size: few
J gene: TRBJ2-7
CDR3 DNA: TGCGCCAGCAGGCTCACAGGGAGTTACGAGCAGTACTTC
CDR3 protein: CASRLTGSYEQYF

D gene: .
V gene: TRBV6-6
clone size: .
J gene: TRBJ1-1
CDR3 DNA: TGTGCCAGCAGTTACTCGCGACAGGCTGAAGCTTTCTTT
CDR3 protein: CASSYSRQAEAFF

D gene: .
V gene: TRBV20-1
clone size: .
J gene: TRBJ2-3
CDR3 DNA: TGCAGTGCCCGGAACCCAGATACGCAGTATTTT
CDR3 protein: CSARNPDTQYF

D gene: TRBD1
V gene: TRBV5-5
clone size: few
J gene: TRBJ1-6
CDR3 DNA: TGTGCCAGCAGCTTGGAAGGAGGCAGGGGGAGACCCCTCCACTTT
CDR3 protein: CASSLEGGRGRPLHF